This TCR beta chain originates from a study of Ad26.COV2.S vaccination and SARS-CoV-2 variants. Study-wide background: In the study, Ad26.COV2.S was injected intramuscularly once, or twice 56 days apart. The study, taken as a whole, reports: Higher spike-specific TCR breadth was found in vaccine recipients than in placebo recipients. Measurement of non-spike TCR breadth gave similar results in vaccine and placebo recipients.

Documented treatment: 19 received Ad26.COV2.S at low or high dose, single or two shots; about 5 received placebo; per-sample allocation not given. On day 63 after the first injection, vaccine and placebo recipients gave samples. Sequenced by immunoSEQ multiplex PCR; TCRdb stores in-frame clones only, minus some. The sample records 300,000 to 500,000 clones, 88% being singletons. This clone was recorded only once. Its antigen remains unknown. At the DNA level, this CDR3 is encoded by other sequences in the same sample as well. The CDR3 runs to 13 residues. Trimming pared 1 base from V and 6 bases from J, leaving 7 bases between. CDR1 LGHDT and CDR2 YNNKEL come from the germline V gene (reference sequence).

Sequencing used peripheral blood, obtained in a trial of Ad26.COV2.S vaccine versus placebo. The TCR originated in a person between 18 and 59 years old who received the Ad26.COV2.S COVID-19 vaccine or a placebo. This chain links TRBV3-1 (or the pseudogene TRBV3-2) with TRBJ2-4, with D tentatively TRBD1 (5 bases). This chain's CDR3 is CASSQGRVNIQYF. CDR3 bases: TGTGCCAGCAGCCAAGGCAGGGTAAACATTCAGTACTTC.